Listed below are T cell receptor beta chains from one sample, sequenced in a study of blood T cell repertoires in COVID-19. TCRdb's table, derived via immunoSEQ multiplex PCR, lists solely in-frame clones and lacks some. The table lists 60,000 to 75,000 clones, 82% of them singletons. Sequences were obtained from peripheral blood. The source of these receptors is a human donor in a cohort sampled during active COVID-19. CDR3s include the opening cysteine and the closing phenylalanine or tryptophan. A D gene is named only where the DNA matches it firmly. Rows give clone size only sometimes, using once, few, many, or a class for an expanded clone.

>TRBV6-5|TRBD1|.|TRBJ1-1
CASSNRDRGDREAFF
TGTGCCAGCAGTAACCGGGACAGGGGCGATCGTGAAGCTTTCTTT
>TRBV14|.|.|TRBJ1-4
CASSQTVSEKLFF
TGTGCCAGCAGCCAGACAGTAAGCGAAAAACTGTTTTTT
>TRBV6-5|.|.|TRBJ1-4
CASSYDSLPTNEKLFF
TGTGCCAGCAGTTACGACAGCCTACCAACTAATGAAAAACTGTTTTTT
>TRBV5-8|TRBD2|.|TRBJ2-5
CASSPHRRPGLAGFRQYF
TGTGCCAGCAGCCCCCATCGCCGGCCGGGACTAGCGGGTTTTCGCCAGTACTTC
>TRBV18|TRBD1|.|TRBJ1-4
CASSYGTDFNEKLFF
TGTGCCAGCTCTTATGGGACAGACTTTAATGAAAAACTGTTTTTT
>TRBV6-5|.|.|TRBJ1-1
CASRQLFTEAFF
TGTGCCAGCAGGCAACTCTTCACTGAAGCTTTCTTT
>TRBV4-1|TRBD1|.|TRBJ1-3
CASSHTGTGGNTIYF
TGCGCCAGCAGCCATACCGGGACAGGGGGGAACACCATATATTTT
>TRBV6-2/TRBV6-3|.|.|TRBJ2-3
CASSYPSDTQYF
TGTGCCAGCAGTTACCCCTCAGATACGCAGTATTTT
>TRBV4-2|TRBD2|.|TRBJ2-3
CASSQSGGGADTQYF
TGTGCCAGCAGCCAATCCGGCGGGGGGGCAGATACGCAGTATTTT
>TRBV2|TRBD2|.|TRBJ2-1
CASSESSGGAHEQFF
TGTGCCAGCAGTGAATCTAGCGGGGGGGCCCATGAGCAGTTCTTC
>TRBV28|.|.|TRBJ1-3
CASSLGGGGSGNTIYF
TGTGCCAGCAGTTTAGGTGGGGGGGGCTCTGGAAACACCATATATTTT
>TRBV3-1/TRBV3-2|.|.|TRBJ2-3
CASSHTLRGFDTQYF
TGTGCCAGCAGCCATACCCTAAGGGGCTTCGATACGCAGTATTTT
>TRBV29-1|.|.|TRBJ1-4
CSVGVGKLFF
TGCAGCGTAGGGGTAGGAAAACTGTTTTTT
>TRBV7-8|TRBD1|.|TRBJ1-6
CASRSRTGSTSPLHF
TGTGCCAGCAGATCCCGGACAGGGTCTACTTCACCCCTCCACTTT
>TRBV19|TRBD1|.|TRBJ1-5
CASTGRQGTNQPQHF
TGTGCCAGTACCGGCCGACAGGGGACTAATCAGCCCCAGCATTTT
>TRBV2|.|.|TRBJ1-5
CASNRQLDQPQHF
TGTGCCAGTAACAGACAGCTTGATCAGCCCCAGCATTTT
>TRBV5-1|.|once|TRBJ1-4
CASSLDTAGWPTNEKLFF
TGCGCCAGCAGCTTGGATACGGCAGGGTGGCCAACTAATGAAAAACTGTTTTTT
>TRBV11-2|TRBD2|.|TRBJ2-5
CASSDPGRGGVETQYF
TGTGCCAGCAGCGACCCCGGACGGGGGGGAGTAGAGACCCAGTACTTC
>TRBV5-1|.|.|TRBJ2-2
CASSLGTAAGELFF
TGCGCCAGCAGCTTGGGGACAGCTGCCGGGGAGCTGTTTTTT
>TRBV9|TRBD1|.|TRBJ1-4
CASSVGTGAGEKLFF
TGTGCCAGCAGCGTAGGTACAGGGGCAGGAGAAAAACTGTTTTTT
>TRBV3-1/TRBV3-2|TRBD2|.|TRBJ2-7
CASSQRGTSGVVYEQYF
TGTGCCAGCAGCCAAAGGGGGACTAGCGGGGTGGTCTACGAGCAGTACTTC
>TRBV5-4|.|.|TRBJ2-3
CASSFPSSDTQYF
TGTGCCAGCAGCTTCCCCTCCTCAGATACGCAGTATTTT
>TRBV7-9|.|.|TRBJ1-4
CASSPTAATNEKLFF
TGTGCCAGCAGCCCAACAGCTGCAACTAATGAAAAACTGTTTTTT
>TRBV5-1|TRBD1|.|TRBJ2-1
CASSFGTGDEQFF
TGCGCCAGCAGCTTCGGGACAGGGGATGAGCAGTTCTTC
>TRBV7-9|TRBD1|.|TRBJ1-2
CASSLGGTGNGYTF
TGTGCCAGCAGCTTAGGAGGGACAGGGAATGGCTACACCTTC
>TRBV28|TRBD2|.|TRBJ2-3
CASSLGSLAGGRADTQYF
TGTGCCAGCAGTTTAGGGTCCCTAGCGGGGGGCCGTGCAGATACGCAGTATTTT
>TRBV7-8|.|once|TRBJ1-1
CASREDTEAFF
TGTGCCAGCAGGGAGGACACTGAAGCTTTCTTT
>TRBV30|TRBD2|once|TRBJ2-6
CAWSRGAGANVLTF
TGTGCCTGGAGTCGGGGGGCTGGGGCCAACGTCCTGACTTTC
>TRBV6-5|TRBD2|.|TRBJ2-1
CASSWGGLNEQFF
TGTGCCAGCAGTTGGGGGGGGTTGAATGAGCAGTTCTTC
>TRBV19|TRBD1|.|TRBJ1-6
CASSISAGTAYNSPLHF
TGTGCCAGTAGTATATCGGCCGGGACAGCGTATAATTCACCCCTCCACTTT
>TRBV19|TRBD2|.|TRBJ2-3
CASSKRGGTDTQYF
TGTGCCAGTAGTAAACGGGGGGGCACAGATACGCAGTATTTT
>TRBV24-1|TRBD1|.|TRBJ2-3
CATQGAVTDTQYF
TGTGCCACCCAGGGGGCAGTTACAGATACGCAGTATTTT
>TRBV11-2|.|.|TRBJ1-6
CASSFGQTASSPLHF
TGTGCCAGCAGCTTCGGACAGACAGCTAGTTCACCCCTCCACTTT